This passage covers 4 T cell receptor beta chains from one sample sequenced in a study of cytomegalovirus exposure and HLA in healthy donors (dated by TCRdb to between 2016 and 2019). The library was obtained by the immunoSEQ multiplex PCR assay. For the multiplex PCR, a mixture combining 60 forward primers for TCR Vbeta segments and 13 reverse primers for TCR Jbeta segments was used. What TCRdb holds here is the immuneACCESS table cut down to in-frame rearrangements. Part of the clones is not present; checked against another copy, under half of the missing clones reflect an unresolved V gene, and the others are unexplained. In this sample the table shows some 150,000 clones, roughly 86% of which occur a single time. The top ten clonotypes cover more than 2.5% of the sample. The sequenced material came from PBMCs. The receptors shown here come from a man aged 18 to 29 in good health and CMV-seropositive.

This clone was observed a handful of times. The chain carries TRBV30 and TRBJ2-2; D perhaps matches TRBD2 (5 bases). The ends were cut back, 5 bases at V and 4 bases at J, with 11 bases in the middle. Germline V gene sequence: CDR1 GTSNPN, CDR2 SVGIG (reference sequence). This CDR3 is built from 13 residues. The CDR3 protein is CAWLGRGTGELFF. The CDR3 nucleotides are TGTGCCTGGTTGGGTCGGGGCACCGGGGAGCTGTTTTTT.

V usage is TRBV9 and J usage is TRBJ1-2; possible D gene TRBD1, 6 bases. The germline V and J ends were trimmed by 0 bases and 1 base, with 10 bases remaining between them. Looked up from germline, CDR1 is SGDLS and CDR2 is YYNGEE. The CDR3 covers 15 residues. As DNA, the CDR3 is TGTGCCAGCAGCGTAGATACAGGGAGTAACTATGGCTACACCTTC. It is translated as CASSVDTGSNYGYTF.

The rearrangement links TRBV29-1 to TRBJ2-1; weak D call: TRBD2 (6 bases). Per germline, CDR1 SQVTM and CDR2 ANQGSEA. With 4 bases removed from V and 4 bases from J, the gap between germline ends came to 17 bases. The CDR3 sequence is 15 residues long. CDR3: CSVVGRLGGYNEQFF. The CDR3 DNA sequence: TGCAGCGTTGTGGGCCGCCTGGGGGGATACAATGAGCAGTTCTTC.

V usage is TRBV4-1 and J usage is TRBJ2-3; perhaps TRBD2 as D (5 bases). Trimming took 1 base from V and 2 from J, leaving 13 bases between them. Germline CDR1 reads MGHRA; CDR2 reads YSYEKL. This CDR3 region has 16 residues. The CDR3 DNA follows: TGCGCCAGCAGCCAAGTCGCGGGCCGGAACACAGATACGCAGTATTTT. Its protein is CASSQVAGRNTDTQYF.